The clone carrying this T cell receptor beta chain was seen at least ten times. The record originates from a study of T cells after posttransplantation cyclophosphamide. This CDR3 is 18 amino acids long. The germline CDR1 and CDR2 sequences are SGHDN and FVKESK. V was shortened by 0 bases and J by 0 bases, with 16 bases between the two germline ends. Sequencing was performed with immunoSEQ multiplex PCR; in TCRdb, only in-frame clones are kept and a portion is missing. Recorded here are some 35,000 clones, with no singletons, and the ten leading clones hold approximately 6.3%. Sequencing used PBMCs. The chain joins TRBV14 to TRBJ2-3, with a possible D match to TRBD2 (5 bases). The receptor comes from a man younger than 40 in good health and a related stem cell transplant donor. The CDR3 DNA sequence: TGTGCCAGCAGCCAAGAGAGGGTGCCCGTGTTTAGCACAGATACGCAGTATTTT. Amino acid sequence: CASSQERVPVFSTDTQYF. Full variable domain (rest looked up from reference TRBV14 and TRBJ2-3): EAGVTQFPSHSVIEKGQTVTLRCDPISGHDNLYWYRRVMGKEIKFLLHFVKESKQDESGMPNNRFLAERTGGTYSTLKVQPAELEDSGVYFCASSQERVPVFSTDTQYFGPGTRLTVL.